This is a list of T cell receptor beta chains from one sample in a study of cytomegalovirus exposure and HLA in healthy donors. Only in-frame clones appear in the TCRdb table, and some are missing; sequencing was by immunoSEQ multiplex PCR. The sample contains over 150,000 clones, about two thirds of which appear only once. The sample consisted of PBMCs. These TCRs come from a woman in her 30s in good health and CMV-seronegative. Both conserved end residues are part of each CDR3. The D gene is left open where the match is weak. Not all rows give a size; the values are once, few, many and, for expanded clones, a class.

d_gene: TRBD2; j_gene: TRBJ2-7; v_gene: TRBV5-4; abundance: once; CDR3aa: CASSPGLAGGYEQYF; CDR3nt: TGTGCCAGCAGCCCCGGACTAGCAGGTGGCTACGAGCAGTACTTC
d_gene: .; j_gene: TRBJ1-2; v_gene: TRBV27; abundance: few; CDR3aa: CASSSQGLPHGYTF; CDR3nt: TGTGCCAGCAGCTCACAGGGTTTGCCCCATGGCTACACCTTC
d_gene: TRBD1; j_gene: TRBJ2-7; v_gene: TRBV10-3; abundance: .; CDR3aa: CAIGQEPYEQYF; CDR3nt: TGTGCCATCGGACAGGAGCCCTACGAGCAGTACTTC
d_gene: TRBD2; j_gene: TRBJ2-2; v_gene: TRBV14; abundance: .; CDR3aa: CASSHRAGVDTGELFF; CDR3nt: TGTGCCAGCAGCCACCGAGCGGGGGTAGACACCGGGGAGCTGTTTTTT
d_gene: TRBD1; j_gene: TRBJ2-7; v_gene: TRBV13; abundance: .; CDR3aa: CASSVTAGGYHYEQYF; CDR3nt: TGTGCCAGCAGCGTAACGGCAGGGGGCTATCATTACGAGCAGTACTTC
d_gene: TRBD2; j_gene: TRBJ2-1; v_gene: TRBV7-2; abundance: once; CDR3aa: CASSFLIAGAPYNEQFF; CDR3nt: TGTGCCAGCAGCTTTTTGATCGCGGGAGCCCCCTACAATGAGCAGTTCTTC
d_gene: .; j_gene: TRBJ1-4; v_gene: TRBV2; abundance: once; CDR3aa: CASSLQGEKLFF; CDR3nt: TGTGCCAGCAGCCTTCAGGGGGAAAAACTGTTTTTT
d_gene: .; j_gene: TRBJ2-3; v_gene: TRBV6-1; abundance: .; CDR3aa: CASQGLPTSTDTQYF; CDR3nt: TGTGCCAGCCAGGGGCTCCCTACTAGCACAGATACGCAGTATTTT
d_gene: TRBD1; j_gene: TRBJ1-2; v_gene: TRBV6-5; abundance: .; CDR3aa: CASSSGQGAFHYGYTF; CDR3nt: TGTGCCAGCAGTTCAGGACAGGGGGCGTTCCATTATGGCTACACCTTC
d_gene: .; j_gene: TRBJ2-5; v_gene: TRBV19; abundance: .; CDR3aa: CASSIRRLASPEEETQYF; CDR3nt: TGTGCCAGTAGTATAAGGCGTCTAGCGAGCCCCGAGGAAGAGACCCAGTACTTC
d_gene: .; j_gene: TRBJ2-5; v_gene: TRBV5-1; abundance: .; CDR3aa: CASSLTGEETQYF; CDR3nt: TGCGCCAGCAGCTTAACAGGAGAAGAGACCCAGTACTTC
d_gene: TRBD2; j_gene: TRBJ2-1; v_gene: TRBV7-9; abundance: .; CDR3aa: CASSISSGSYNEQFF; CDR3nt: TGTGCCAGCAGCATTTCTAGCGGGAGTTACAATGAGCAGTTCTTC
d_gene: .; j_gene: TRBJ2-7; v_gene: TRBV27; abundance: .; CDR3aa: CASNPPGFHEQYF; CDR3nt: TGTGCCAGCAATCCCCCCGGGTTCCACGAGCAGTACTTC
d_gene: .; j_gene: TRBJ1-1; v_gene: TRBV29-1; abundance: .; CDR3aa: CSVEVGGRAEAFF; CDR3nt: TGCAGCGTTGAGGTTGGAGGGCGGGCTGAAGCTTTCTTT
d_gene: .; j_gene: TRBJ2-7; v_gene: TRBV14; abundance: few; CDR3aa: CASSPEDGQIYEQYF; CDR3nt: TGTGCCAGCAGCCCGGAGGATGGACAGATCTACGAGCAGTACTTC
d_gene: TRBD2; j_gene: TRBJ2-5; v_gene: TRBV7-2; abundance: .; CDR3aa: CASNLPGLAQETQYF; CDR3nt: TGTGCCAGCAACCTCCCGGGACTAGCCCAGGAGACCCAGTACTTC
d_gene: TRBD1; j_gene: TRBJ2-3; v_gene: TRBV28; abundance: .; CDR3aa: CASSMTGPVDTQYF; CDR3nt: TGTGCCAGCAGCATGACAGGGCCAGTAGATACGCAGTATTTT
d_gene: .; j_gene: TRBJ2-7; v_gene: TRBV10-3; abundance: .; CDR3aa: CAISESRAEQYF; CDR3nt: TGTGCCATCAGTGAGTCGAGAGCCGAGCAGTACTTC
d_gene: TRBD2; j_gene: TRBJ2-1; v_gene: TRBV29-1; abundance: few; CDR3aa: CSVFSSGGLEQFF; CDR3nt: TGCAGCGTTTTTTCTAGCGGGGGGCTTGAGCAGTTCTTC
d_gene: .; j_gene: TRBJ1-5; v_gene: TRBV5-5; abundance: .; CDR3aa: CASSLQAGDNQPQHF; CDR3nt: TGTGCCAGCAGCTTGCAGGCGGGGGATAATCAGCCCCAGCATTTT
d_gene: .; j_gene: TRBJ2-2; v_gene: TRBV28; abundance: .; CDR3aa: CASSYRAANTGELFF; CDR3nt: TGTGCCAGCAGCTACAGAGCCGCGAACACCGGGGAGCTGTTTTTT
d_gene: TRBD1; j_gene: TRBJ1-2; v_gene: TRBV6-6; abundance: .; CDR3aa: CASRPSAGTGSYGYTF; CDR3nt: TGTGCCAGCAGGCCGTCGGCCGGGACAGGGTCCTATGGCTACACCTTC
d_gene: .; j_gene: TRBJ2-7; v_gene: TRBV7-3; abundance: .; CDR3aa: CASSLRGPWDYEQYF; CDR3nt: TGTGCCAGCAGCCTCAGGGGCCCTTGGGATTACGAGCAGTACTTC
d_gene: TRBD1; j_gene: TRBJ1-5; v_gene: TRBV9; abundance: few; CDR3aa: CASSPQGGNQPQHF; CDR3nt: TGTGCCAGCAGCCCTCAGGGGGGCAATCAGCCCCAGCATTTT
d_gene: TRBD1; j_gene: TRBJ2-7; v_gene: TRBV6-1; abundance: .; CDR3aa: CASSAPGQGARYEQYF; CDR3nt: TGTGCCAGCAGTGCACCGGGACAGGGGGCGAGGTACGAGCAGTACTTC
d_gene: .; j_gene: TRBJ2-3; v_gene: TRBV11-1; abundance: .; CDR3aa: CASSLDSQLGTQYF; CDR3nt: TGTGCCAGCAGCTTGGACTCGCAATTGGGTACGCAGTATTTT
d_gene: TRBD2; j_gene: TRBJ2-3; v_gene: TRBV18; abundance: .; CDR3aa: CASSPGLGLDTQYF; CDR3nt: TGTGCCAGCTCGCCGGGACTAGGTCTGGATACGCAGTATTTT
d_gene: TRBD2; j_gene: TRBJ2-3; v_gene: TRBV10-3; abundance: few; CDR3aa: CAISVSGGTDTQYF; CDR3nt: TGTGCCATCAGTGTTAGCGGGGGCACAGATACGCAGTATTTT
d_gene: .; j_gene: TRBJ2-2; v_gene: TRBV2; abundance: .; CDR3aa: CASITGEAGELFF; CDR3nt: TGTGCCAGCATCACAGGGGAGGCCGGGGAGCTGTTTTTT
d_gene: TRBD2; j_gene: TRBJ2-7; v_gene: TRBV7-2; abundance: .; CDR3aa: CASSLTSGSSEQYF; CDR3nt: TGTGCCAGCAGCTTAACTAGCGGGAGCTCCGAGCAGTACTTC
d_gene: .; j_gene: TRBJ2-7; v_gene: TRBV6-1; abundance: .; CDR3aa: CASSEVRPYEQYF; CDR3nt: TGTGCCAGCAGTGAAGTCAGGCCCTACGAGCAGTACTTC
d_gene: .; j_gene: TRBJ1-5; v_gene: TRBV19; abundance: .; CDR3aa: CASSVGRPPSNQPQHF; CDR3nt: TGTGCCAGTTCTGTGGGCAGGCCCCCTAGCAATCAGCCCCAGCATTTT
d_gene: .; j_gene: TRBJ2-5; v_gene: TRBV27; abundance: .; CDR3aa: CASSFLRGETQYF; CDR3nt: TGTGCCAGCAGTTTTTTGAGAGGGGAGACCCAGTACTTC
d_gene: .; j_gene: TRBJ2-7; v_gene: TRBV19; abundance: .; CDR3aa: CASSSGYEQYF; CDR3nt: TGTGCCAGTAGTAGCGGCTACGAGCAGTACTTC
d_gene: TRBD2; j_gene: TRBJ2-1; v_gene: TRBV10-3; abundance: .; CDR3aa: CAIRTASGVYNEQFF; CDR3nt: TGTGCCATCAGAACCGCTAGCGGGGTTTACAATGAGCAGTTCTTC
d_gene: TRBD1; j_gene: TRBJ1-1; v_gene: TRBV6-5; abundance: .; CDR3aa: CASSPWTGLNTEAFF; CDR3nt: TGTGCCAGCAGCCCCTGGACAGGCCTAAACACTGAAGCTTTCTTT
d_gene: TRBD2; j_gene: TRBJ2-7; v_gene: TRBV6-1; abundance: .; CDR3aa: CASSEARLAAYEQYF; CDR3nt: TGTGCCAGCAGTGAAGCCAGGCTAGCGGCCTACGAGCAGTACTTC
d_gene: TRBD2; j_gene: TRBJ2-1; v_gene: TRBV19; abundance: .; CDR3aa: CASGTSGSYNEQFF; CDR3nt: TGTGCCAGTGGGACTAGCGGGAGCTACAATGAGCAGTTCTTC
d_gene: TRBD1; j_gene: TRBJ1-1; v_gene: TRBV7-6; abundance: .; CDR3aa: CASSRQGGGTEAFF; CDR3nt: TGTGCCAGTAGCCGACAGGGCGGGGGGACTGAAGCTTTCTTT
d_gene: .; j_gene: TRBJ2-1; v_gene: TRBV5-4; abundance: .; CDR3aa: CASSLEGPYNEQFF; CDR3nt: TGTGCCAGCAGCTTGGAGGGGCCTTACAATGAGCAGTTCTTC
d_gene: .; j_gene: TRBJ1-1; v_gene: TRBV7-6; abundance: few; CDR3aa: CASSLGALGNTEAFF; CDR3nt: TGTGCCAGCAGCTTAGGGGCCCTTGGGAACACTGAAGCTTTCTTT
d_gene: TRBD2; j_gene: TRBJ2-3; v_gene: TRBV30; abundance: .; CDR3aa: CAWSASRTSGSFTDTQYF; CDR3nt: TGTGCCTGGAGTGCGTCTCGGACTAGCGGATCGTTCACAGATACGCAGTATTTT
d_gene: .; j_gene: TRBJ2-7; v_gene: TRBV15; abundance: .; CDR3aa: CATSRDRLNVYEQYF; CDR3nt: TGTGCCACCAGCAGAGATAGACTAAATGTGTACGAGCAGTACTTC
d_gene: .; j_gene: TRBJ2-4; v_gene: TRBV28; abundance: .; CDR3aa: CASSLKQGMYIQYF; CDR3nt: TGTGCCAGCAGTTTGAAACAGGGAATGTACATTCAGTACTTC
d_gene: TRBD1; j_gene: TRBJ1-6; v_gene: TRBV9; abundance: .; CDR3aa: CASSVEGRGLSPLHF; CDR3nt: TGTGCCAGCAGCGTAGAAGGCAGGGGGCTTTCACCCCTCCACTTT
d_gene: .; j_gene: TRBJ2-1; v_gene: TRBV5-8; abundance: .; CDR3aa: CASSPGTYNEQFF; CDR3nt: TGTGCCAGCAGCCCCGGGACCTACAATGAGCAGTTCTTC
d_gene: TRBD1; j_gene: TRBJ1-5; v_gene: TRBV18; abundance: .; CDR3aa: CASSLGQGWDQPQHF; CDR3nt: TGTGCCAGCTCACTCGGACAGGGCTGGGATCAGCCCCAGCATTTT
d_gene: .; j_gene: TRBJ2-1; v_gene: TRBV6-5; abundance: .; CDR3aa: CASTFPGGGEQFF; CDR3nt: TGTGCCAGCACTTTCCCCGGAGGAGGGGAGCAGTTCTTC
d_gene: .; j_gene: TRBJ2-7; v_gene: TRBV27; abundance: .; CDR3aa: CASSLSPGTYEQYF; CDR3nt: TGTGCCAGCAGTTTATCGCCAGGTACCTACGAGCAGTACTTC
d_gene: .; j_gene: TRBJ1-5; v_gene: TRBV18; abundance: .; CDR3aa: CASSPAGEGQPQHF; CDR3nt: TGTGCCAGCTCACCGGCGGGTGAGGGTCAGCCCCAGCATTTT
d_gene: TRBD2; j_gene: TRBJ2-1; v_gene: TRBV28; abundance: once; CDR3aa: CASSSPGGPDNEQFF; CDR3nt: TGTGCCAGCAGTTCCCCGGGAGGGCCGGACAATGAGCAGTTCTTC
d_gene: TRBD2; j_gene: TRBJ2-1; v_gene: TRBV5-1; abundance: .; CDR3aa: CASSWVPGGRSSYNEQFF; CDR3nt: TGCGCCAGCAGCTGGGTACCGGGAGGGCGAAGCTCCTACAATGAGCAGTTCTTC
d_gene: TRBD1; j_gene: TRBJ1-4; v_gene: TRBV7-8; abundance: .; CDR3aa: CASSSSLDRTNEKLFF; CDR3nt: TGTGCCAGCAGCTCCTCTTTGGACAGGACTAATGAAAAACTGTTTTTT
d_gene: TRBD1; j_gene: TRBJ1-4; v_gene: TRBV9; abundance: .; CDR3aa: CASSASGTGYNEKLFF; CDR3nt: TGTGCCAGCAGCGCCTCCGGGACAGGTTATAATGAAAAACTGTTTTTT